Each of the 32 T cell receptor beta chains below was sequenced from the same sample in a study of CD8 T cells in ankylosing spondylitis. TCRdb redid the calling of the 5' RACE reads with MiXCR, one entry per CDR3 protein. The sample includes about 800,000 distinct CDR3 sequences, 10% to 15% of them seen just once. Notes on the study in general: The study identified a TCR beta motif of under ten highly homologous variants that appeared characteristic of ankylosing spondylitis blood.

Their target antigens are unknown. The sequencing sample was made of blood, either unsorted or a sorted T cell fraction (not recorded which). These receptors all stem from a male donor with ankylosing spondylitis.

This clonotype was counted many times. The rearrangement uses TRBV29-1 and TRBJ2-5; 7 bases line up with TRBD2. Trimming removed 4 bases from V and 1 base from J; junction bases left unmatched: 6. The CDR3 runs 14 residues. CDR1 is SQVTM, CDR2 ANQGSEA, per germline. Here the CDR3 reads CSVAGREFQETQYF. DNA for the CDR3: TGCAGCGTTGCAGGGCGGGAGTTCCAAGAGACCCAGTACTTC. Looking up the rest from reference TRBV29-1 and TRBJ2-5 gives the full variable domain: SAVISQKPSRDICQRGTSLTIQCQVDSQVTMMFWYRQQPGQSLTLIATANQGSEATYESGFVIDKFPISRPNLTFSTLTVSNMSPEDSSIYLCSVAGREFQETQYFGPGTRLLVL.

The chain couples TRBV5-1 to TRBJ2-3; D not certain. Trimming shortened V by 4 bases and J by 6 bases, and 15 bases separated the two germline ends. The CDR3 has 14 amino acids. CDR1 and CDR2 (germline): SGHRS, YFSETQ. CDR3 coding DNA: TGCGCCAGCAGCGTTCTAGATGGTCCCGATACGCAGTATTTT. Its protein product is CASSVLDGPDTQYF.

This clonotype was counted many times. V is TRBV18 and J is TRBJ2-3; D tentatively fits TRBD1 or TRBD2 (5 bases each). Germline CDR1 is KGHSH and CDR2 is LQKENI. The V and J ends lost 0 bases and 6 bases respectively, with 13 bases between them. The CDR3 spans 15 residues. CDR3 residues: CASSPPGLAGDTQYF. The CDR3 DNA is TGTGCCAGCTCACCACCGGGGCTAGCCGGGGATACGCAGTATTTT.

This clonotype was counted at least ten times. The chain combines TRBV20-1 with TRBJ2-4, with TRBD1 as a possible D gene (5 bases). The CDR3 spans 14 residues. V was cut by 6 bases and J by 0 bases, with 12 bases left in between. Germline values: CDR1 DFQATT, CDR2 SNEGSKA (reference sequence). The CDR3 sequence: CSAPGRAAKNIQYF. Written as DNA, the CDR3 is TGCAGTGCCCCCGGCAGGGCAGCCAAAAACATTCAGTACTTC.

This clonotype was recorded a few times. V gene TRBV7-2 combines with J gene TRBJ2-2; the D gene is possibly TRBD2 (7 bases). The ends were cut back, 4 bases at V and 6 bases at J, with 21 bases in the middle. The CDR3 is 17 amino acids. Germline assignment: CDR1 SGHTA and CDR2 FQGNSA. CDR3 sequence: CASSYGPRGGSAGELFF. DNA for the CDR3: TGTGCCAGCAGCTATGGACCCAGGGGCGGGAGCGCCGGGGAGCTGTTTTTT.

This clonotype was recorded a few times. The chain has TRBV9 and TRBJ2-7, with 8 positions matching TRBD1. CDR3 length equals 15 residues. Germline V lookup: CDR1 SGDLS, CDR2 YYNGEE. J gave up 5 bases and V 6 bases, and 13 bases lay outside the gene matches. This CDR3 is CASIRQQGGFNEQYF. The CDR3 nucleotides are TGTGCCAGCATCCGACAACAGGGGGGATTCAACGAGCAGTACTTC.

The rearrangement joins TRBV5-1 to TRBJ2-1, with 7 bases lining up with TRBD1. Germline V CDR1 and CDR2: SGHRS, YFSETQ. With 6 bases clipped from V and 5 bases from J, the junction kept 14 bases outside the gene matches. The CDR3 contains 16 residues. The chain's CDR3 is CASTRGGRVGNNEQFF. In DNA form, the CDR3 reads TGCGCCAGCACCCGAGGGGGCAGGGTAGGCAACAATGAGCAGTTCTTC.

This clonotype occurred a few times. The chain combines TRBV12-3 or TRBV12-4 with TRBJ2-3; 9 nucleotides agree with TRBD2. This CDR3 region has 16 residues. The J segment lost 1 base and the V segment lost 4 bases, leaving 6 bases of the junction unmatched. DNA for the CDR3: TGTGCCAGCAGTTCACCCTGGACTAGCGGCACAGATACGCAGTATTTT. This encodes CASSSPWTSGTDTQYF.

The chain recombines TRBV5-5 with TRBJ2-7, with D possibly matching TRBD2 (6 bases). The CDR3 sequence is 15 residues long. From germline, CDR1 is SGHKS and CDR2 YYEKEE (reference sequence). Trimming took 2 bases from V and 5 from J, leaving 17 bases between them. The CDR3 DNA follows: TGTGCCAGCAGCTTTGTCGTCTGGCGGGGAGACGAGCAGTACTTC. Protein product: CASSFVVWRGDEQYF.

This clonotype has at least ten counts. The chain employs TRBV6-5 and TRBJ2-3; possible D gene TRBD1, 6 bases. CDR1 is MNHEY and CDR2 is SVGAGI in the germline V gene. The V gene lost 4 bases and the J gene lost 0 bases, with 11 bases spanning the gap. There are 15 residues in the CDR3. The CDR3 DNA sequence: TGTGCCAGCAGTTCCTGGACAGCTAGCACAGATACGCAGTATTTT. Translation gives CASSSWTASTDTQYF.

This clonotype was detected only a few times. V is TRBV5-1 and J is TRBJ2-2; D remains ambiguous. The CDR3 loop spans 14 amino acids. Germline CDR1 reads SGHRS; CDR2 reads YFSETQ. The V end lost 0 bases, the J end lost 6 bases, and 9 bases lay between the germline ends. Here the CDR3 reads CASSLALVSGELFF. CDR3 coding DNA: TGCGCCAGCAGCTTGGCCCTAGTTTCCGGGGAGCTGTTTTTT. Variable domain in full (rest from reference TRBV5-1 and TRBJ2-2): KAGVTQTPRYLIKTRGQQVTLSCSPISGHRSVSWYQQTPGQGLQFLFEYFSETQRNKGNFPGRFSGRQFSNSRSEMNVSTLELGDSALYLCASSLALVSGELFFGEGSRLTVL.

The V and J genes are TRBV20-1 and TRBJ1-2; D unresolved. CDR3 length equals 12 residues. V lost 7 bases to trimming and J lost 6 bases, with 15 bases between them. Germline CDR1 DFQATT, CDR2 SNEGSKA (reference sequence). The CDR3 nucleotides read TGCAGTGTTCAGCAAGCCGCAAATGGCTACACCTTC. Translating it yields CSVQQAANGYTF.

The J gene is TRBJ2-4, the V gene TRBV5-1; TRBD1 might be the D (6 bases). From germline, CDR1 is SGHRS and CDR2 YFSETQ. There are 16 residues in the CDR3. V was shortened by 4 bases and J by 8 bases, with 22 bases between the two germline ends. CDR3 residues: CASSPGQSLFGDIQYF. Written as DNA, the CDR3 is TGCGCCAGCAGCCCCGGACAGTCCCTCTTCGGGGACATTCAGTACTTC.

This clonotype has more than one count but fewer than ten. V usage is TRBV7-2 and J usage is TRBJ2-3; D is ambiguous. With 4 bases removed from V and 3 bases from J, the gap between germline ends came to 8 bases. Germline V lookup: CDR1 SGHTA, CDR2 FQGNSA. CDR3 length equals 13 residues. In DNA form, the CDR3 reads TGTGCCAGCAGCTCTCGGGCAACAGATACGCAGTATTTT. Encoded protein: CASSSRATDTQYF.

This clonotype was counted only a few times. The chain recombines TRBV7-8 with TRBJ2-3; TRBD2 agrees at 8 bases. The V segment lost 2 bases and the J segment 4 bases; nucleotides outside the gene matches: 8. The CDR3 runs 16 residues. Germline values: CDR1 SGHVS, CDR2 FQNEAQ. The CDR3 DNA is TGTGCCAGCAGCTTAAAGATAGCGGGGCGACCAGATACGCAGTATTTT. It codes for CASSLKIAGRPDTQYF.

The chain couples TRBV4-3 to TRBJ2-2, with D possibly matching TRBD2 (5 bases). The CDR3 has 17 amino acids. With 5 bases removed from V and 0 bases from J, the gap between germline ends came to 16 bases. Germline V CDR1 and CDR2: LGHNA, YSLEER. The CDR3 DNA follows: TGCGCCAGCAGCTTGCCACCCGGGATGGCGAACACCGGGGAGCTGTTTTTT. Translation: CASSLPPGMANTGELFF.

V and J are TRBV6-5 and TRBJ2-1, with a weak D call TRBD1 (6 bases). This CDR3 has 18 residues. Germline assignment: CDR1 MNHEY and CDR2 SVGAGI. Trimming cost V 0 bases and J 1 base, with 16 bases left between them. Here the CDR3 reads CASSYSTSGRGSYNEQFF. CDR3 coding DNA: TGTGCCAGCAGTTACTCGACTTCCGGCAGGGGTTCCTACAATGAGCAGTTCTTC.

This clonotype appeared a few times. The chain recombines TRBV12-2 with TRBJ2-1; the tabulated D call, TRBD2, remains unverified against the DNA. TRBV12-2 is tagged as a pseudogene. The CDR3 is 18 residues long. CDR3 nucleotides: TGTGCAAACCAAGTGTTTTTCGGGATAGCGGGAGTGGGCAATGAGCAGTTCTTC. It yields the protein CANQVFFGIAGVGNEQFF.

A few counts support this clonotype. In DNA form, the CDR3 reads TGTGCCAGCAGCTTTCCCAGGGGGGTAGGGGAGCTGTTTTTT. It is translated as CASSFPRGVGELFF. This chain links TRBV7-2 with TRBJ2-2, with D possibly TRBD1 on 7 matching bases. This CDR3 has 14 residues. With 3 bases removed from V and 8 bases from J, the gap between germline ends came to 13 bases. Looked up from germline, CDR1 is SGHTA and CDR2 is FQGNSA.

This clonotype was detected ten times or more. The rearrangement uses TRBV7-9 and TRBJ2-3; TRBD2 aligns across 10 bases. Per germline, CDR1 SEHNR and CDR2 FQNEAQ (reference sequence). Trimming removed 5 bases from V and 5 bases from J; junction bases left unmatched: 10. The CDR3 covers 16 residues. The CDR3 here is CASSPKPGLARDTQYF. DNA of the CDR3: TGTGCCAGCAGCCCTAAACCGGGACTAGCGAGAGATACGCAGTATTTT.

This clonotype has only a few counts. This chain joins TRBV5-1 and TRBJ1-2; D may be TRBD1 (6 bases). Per the germline V gene, CDR1 is SGHRS and CDR2 is YFSETQ. The CDR3 has 15 residues. Trimming cost V 2 bases and J 0 bases, with 11 bases left between them. The CDR3 coding sequence is TGCGCCAGCAGCTTTGCCCGACAGGCTAACTATGGCTACACCTTC. Amino acid sequence: CASSFARQANYGYTF.

This clonotype was detected many times. CDR3 in amino acids: CASGWASSYNEQFF. The CDR3 DNA follows: TGTGCCAGCGGTTGGGCTAGCTCCTACAATGAGCAGTTCTTC. V and J are TRBV7-2 and TRBJ2-1, with unresolved D. The CDR3 covers 14 residues. Between the trimmed V and J ends, which lost 8 bases and 0 bases, there was a span of 11 bases. Germline CDR1 is SGHTA and CDR2 is FQGNSA.

This clonotype was counted only a few times. The rearrangement joins TRBV6-4 to TRBJ2-3, with TRBD2 matching 13 bases. V was pared by 5 bases and J by 0 bases, with 11 bases of the junction left unmatched. The CDR3 consists of 19 residues. The germline gives CDR1 MRHNA, CDR2 SNTAGT. The CDR3 DNA reads TGTGCCAGCAGTCGACGACTAGCGGGGGGACGAACTAGCACAGATACGCAGTATTTT. Amino acid sequence: CASSRRLAGGRTSTDTQYF.

This chain connects TRBV5-1 to TRBJ2-1; 8 bases line up with TRBD1. CDR1 and CDR2 from the germline V gene are SGHRS and YFSETQ. J gave up 10 bases and V 0 bases, and 12 bases lay outside the gene matches. The CDR3 is 16 amino acids. For the CDR3, the DNA is TGCGCCAGCAGCTTGGCCGGGCAGGGGGCCCGGGGAGAGCAGTTCTTC. Its translation is CASSLAGQGARGEQFF. The complete variable domain, with remaining parts taken from reference TRBV5-1 and TRBJ2-1, reads KAGVTQTPRYLIKTRGQQVTLSCSPISGHRSVSWYQQTPGQGLQFLFEYFSETQRNKGNFPGRFSGRQFSNSRSEMNVSTLELGDSALYLCASSLAGQGARGEQFFGPGTRLTVL.

V is TRBV21-1 and J is TRBJ2-7. TRBV21-1 is deemed a pseudogene. The CDR3 runs to 14 residues. The CDR3 DNA is TGTGCCAGCAGCAAAGAGGCCAGTCGCTACGAGCAGTACTTC. Translation: CASSKEASRYEQYF.

CDR3 protein: CASSPPGRVYEQYF. CDR3 coding DNA: TGTGCCAGCTCACCACCGGGCAGGGTCTACGAGCAGTACTTC. The V call is TRBV18, the J call TRBJ2-7; tentatively, D is TRBD1 (5 bases). The CDR3 extends over 14 amino acids. The V end lost 0 bases, the J end lost 3 bases, and 9 bases lay between the germline ends. From germline, CDR1 is KGHSH and CDR2 LQKENI.

This clonotype has just a few counts. This sequence joins TRBV20-1 and TRBJ2-7, with no clear D. The germline V gene has CDR1 DFQATT and CDR2 SNEGSKA (reference sequence). The CDR3 is 12 residues long. Deletions cut 5 bases from V and 1 base from J, with 9 bases between. In DNA, the CDR3 is TGCAGTGCTCCTGTGGTATCCTACGAGCAGTACTTC. It translates to CSAPVVSYEQYF.

The chain links TRBV4-3 to TRBJ2-5, with D uncertain. V lost 2 bases and J 5 bases, leaving 12 bases between the germline ends. There are 14 residues in the CDR3. Germline assignment: CDR1 LGHNA and CDR2 YSLEER. Here the CDR3 reads CASSQWIEWETQYF. In nucleotides, the CDR3 is TGCGCCAGCAGCCAATGGATAGAATGGGAGACCCAGTACTTC.

The gene calls are TRBV12-3 or TRBV12-4 and TRBJ1-1, with 7 bases fitting TRBD1. The CDR3 consists of 14 residues. V shed 6 bases, J shed 5 bases, and the junction held 9 bases outside the gene matches. The CDR3 coding sequence is TGTGCCAGCAGGGTACAGGGGTTTAAGACTGAAGCTTTCTTT. Translating gives CASRVQGFKTEAFF.

The V and J genes are TRBV28 and TRBJ2-4; possibly TRBD2 for D (5 bases). Germline values: CDR1 MDHEN, CDR2 SYDVKM. The CDR3 has 16 amino acids. V lost 5 bases to trimming and J lost 1 base, with 15 bases between them. The CDR3, as DNA: TGTGCCAGCAGTCCACTAGAGGCGGCGGCCAAAAACATTCAGTACTTC. Protein sequence: CASSPLEAAAKNIQYF.

This clonotype was observed at least ten times. The chain is built from TRBV2 and TRBJ2-7; no reliable D call. Germline V CDR1 and CDR2: SNHLY, FYNNEI. V lost 5 bases and J lost 3, with 8 bases in between. This CDR3 contains 12 residues. Here the CDR3 DNA reads TGTGCCAGCAGTCCTCTAGACTACGAGCAGTACTTC. It codes for CASSPLDYEQYF.

This clonotype was seen many times. The chain recombines TRBV29-1 with TRBJ2-3; D may be TRBD2 (7 bases). V was shortened by 4 bases and J by 2 bases, with 13 bases between the two germline ends. CDR1 is SQVTM and CDR2 is ANQGSEA in the germline V gene. CDR3 length: 14 residues. As DNA, the CDR3 is TGCAGCGTTGTGGAGGGGGGGATCACAGATACGCAGTATTTT. Translation gives CSVVEGGITDTQYF.